Listed here is a single T cell receptor beta chain. The sample originates from a study of blood T cell repertoires in COVID-19. Study context: Spain, Italy and the United States supplied samples that represented acute and convalescent COVID-19. Sources were T cells, B-cell-depleted T cells, or PBMCs; the material itself was cDNA or gDNA.

Germline CDR1 SGHNT, CDR2 YYREEE (reference sequence). The CDR3 spans 15 residues. V lost 0 bases, J lost 3 bases, and 9 bases lay in between. Authors' analysis steps: Estimation of nucleated cell counts was performed using reference gene primer amplification. The protocol was immunoSEQ multiplex PCR, while the TCRdb copy is restricted to in-frame clones and leaves out a portion. V and J calls and clone size are those listed in that table; D and trimming were worked out from the DNA. The repertoire holds about 32,000 clones, with over 90% as singletons. This sequence joins TRBV5-4 and TRBJ1-4, with D hard to call. The sample consisted of peripheral blood. The receptor was derived from a male donor with active COVID-19. CDR3 coding DNA: TGTGCCAGCAGCTTGGGAGGTTCAGCTAATGAAAAACTGTTTTTT. Its protein product is CASSLGGSANEKLFF.